A single sample is the source of the 7 T cell receptor beta chains below, sequenced in a study of regulatory dendritic cells for organ transplantation. TCRdb's table, derived via immunoSEQ multiplex PCR, lists solely in-frame clones and lacks some. The sample shows tens of thousands of clones, 65% to 90% of them seen only once. These receptors' targets are unknown. Allogeneic regulatory or mature dendritic cells were co-cultured for 4 to 6 days with CFSE-labeled sorted T cells at 1:10. Sequenced: naive CD4+ T cells from blood cultured with dendritic cells. Indicated subset: CD45RA+ naive T cells. These TCRs come from a human donor in good health.

The rearrangement joins TRBV7-8 to TRBJ2-7; D unclear. This CDR3 region has 15 residues. Germline V gene sequence: CDR1 SGHVS, CDR2 FQNEAQ. Trimming cost V 1 base and J 10 bases, with 20 bases left between them. CDR3: CASSLGPIKPVVQYF. The CDR3 coding sequence is TGTGCCAGCAGCTTAGGTCCGATAAAGCCTGTTGTCCAGTACTTC.

The chain links TRBV5-1 to TRBJ2-2, with D unclear. The CDR3 runs 15 residues. Deletions cut 7 bases from V and 2 bases from J, with 15 bases between. Per germline, CDR1 SGHRS and CDR2 YFSETQ. CDR3 in DNA: TGCGCCAGCTGTTCCCCGAGTGATAACACCGGGGAGCTGTTTTTT. Translation: CASCSPSDNTGELFF.

In DNA, the CDR3 is TGTGCCAGCAGTTTGGAAGGGTGGTCGGGCAATCAGCCCCAGCATTTT. It encodes CASSLEGWSGNQPQHF. This rearrangement joins TRBV27 to TRBJ1-5; D unresolved. Per germline, CDR1 MNHEY and CDR2 SMNVEV (reference sequence). V lost 3 bases and J 2 bases, leaving 14 bases between the germline ends. The CDR3 length is 16 residues.

CDR3 residues: CSVELGGPGLATGTYEQYF. The CDR3, as DNA: TGCAGCGTTGAGTTGGGGGGACCGGGACTAGCGACGGGAACCTACGAGCAGTACTTC. This chain uses TRBV29-1 with TRBJ2-7; 10 positions agree with TRBD2. This CDR3 has 19 residues. Germline loops: CDR1 SQVTM, CDR2 ANQGSEA. With V trimmed by 3 bases and J by 2 bases, 19 bases remained unmatched.

The chain carries TRBV14 and TRBJ2-3; D not resolved. Germline V gene lookup returns CDR1 SGHDN and CDR2 FVKESK. The CDR3 has 13 residues. V lost 0 bases to trimming and J lost 5 bases, with 6 bases between them. The DNA of the CDR3 is TGTGCCAGCAGCCAAGATCTCAGAGATACGCAGTATTTT. It specifies CASSQDLRDTQYF. The variable domain in full, completed from reference TRBV14 and TRBJ2-3, reads EAGVTQFPSHSVIEKGQTVTLRCDPISGHDNLYWYRRVMGKEIKFLLHFVKESKQDESGMPNNRFLAERTGGTYSTLKVQPAELEDSGVYFCASSQDLRDTQYFGPGTRLTVL.

The chain recombines TRBV7-2 with TRBJ1-2; 10 nucleotides line up with TRBD1. This CDR3 has 13 residues. Germline assignment: CDR1 SGHTA and CDR2 FQGNSA. Unmatched junction bases numbered 4, after V lost 5 bases and J lost 7 bases. CDR3 sequence: CASSLGQGGGYTF. For the CDR3, the DNA is TGTGCCAGCAGCCTCGGACAGGGGGGTGGCTACACCTTC.

V gene TRBV27 combines with J gene TRBJ2-5; 7 bases agree with TRBD1. Germline V gives CDR1 MNHEY, CDR2 SMNVEV (reference sequence). V lost 5 bases to trimming and J lost 4 bases; unmatched junction nucleotides: 19. CDR3 size: 18 residues. The CDR3 loop reads CASSTPRRQGPKGETQYF. The CDR3, as DNA: TGTGCCAGCAGTACACCTCGCAGACAGGGCCCGAAGGGAGAGACCCAGTACTTC.